Sequencing of this T cell receptor (beta chain) was carried out in a study of OX40 agonist ivuxolimab in advanced cancers. The CDR3 covers 15 residues. CDR1 and CDR2 from the germline V gene are WNHNN and SYGVQD (reference sequence). The ends were cut back, 9 bases at V and 0 bases at J, with 15 bases in the middle. Here immunoSEQ multiplex PCR was the method, and the copy in TCRdb shows in-frame clones only, minus some. The sample yields about 69,000 clones, about 80% seen once. Specimen: CD4+ or CD8+ T cells sorted from blood, collected in a trial of the OX40 agonist ivuxolimab. This sequence was found in an adult with an advanced solid tumor such as melanoma, head and neck, liver or kidney cancer. This rearrangement joins TRBV10-1 to TRBJ1-5, with no clear D. The CDR3 here is CASPRREVSNQPQHF. DNA for the CDR3: TGCGCCAGTCCCCGGCGGGAGGTTAGCAATCAGCCCCAGCATTTT.